This T cell receptor (beta chain) derives from a study of cytomegalovirus exposure and HLA in healthy donors. Germline lookup yields CDR1 LGHNA and CDR2 YNFKEQ. The CDR3 has 16 amino acids. With 0 bases removed from V and 6 bases from J, the gap between germline ends came to 17 bases. Healthy bone marrow donors made up the donors. In the PCR, 60 Vbeta and 13 Jbeta primers were used. TCRdb's copy holds only in-frame clones and misses some; the assay was immunoSEQ multiplex PCR. The sample gives 110,000 or so clones, 70% to 85% of which show up once; approximately 10% is in the top ten. Sequenced material: PBMCs. The clonotype was recovered from a woman in her fifties or sixties in good health and CMV-seropositive. This rearrangement joins TRBV4-2 to TRBJ1-1, with no clear D. The CDR3 here is CASSQDRYGSRSEAFF. Here the CDR3 DNA reads TGTGCCAGCAGCCAAGATCGGTACGGCTCTAGGTCTGAAGCTTTCTTT.